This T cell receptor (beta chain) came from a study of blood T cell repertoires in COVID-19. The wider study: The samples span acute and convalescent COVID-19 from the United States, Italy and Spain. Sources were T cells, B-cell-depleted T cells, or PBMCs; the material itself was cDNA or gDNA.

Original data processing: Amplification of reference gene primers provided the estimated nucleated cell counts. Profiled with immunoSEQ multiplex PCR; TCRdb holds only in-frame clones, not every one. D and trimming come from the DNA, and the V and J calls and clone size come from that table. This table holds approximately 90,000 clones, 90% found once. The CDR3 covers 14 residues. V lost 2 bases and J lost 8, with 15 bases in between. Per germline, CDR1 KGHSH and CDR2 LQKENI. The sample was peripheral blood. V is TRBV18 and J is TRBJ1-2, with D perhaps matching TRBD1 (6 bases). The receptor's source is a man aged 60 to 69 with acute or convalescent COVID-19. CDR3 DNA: TGTGCCAGCTCACCATGGGACACCGGACGGGGCTACACCTTC. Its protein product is CASSPWDTGRGYTF.